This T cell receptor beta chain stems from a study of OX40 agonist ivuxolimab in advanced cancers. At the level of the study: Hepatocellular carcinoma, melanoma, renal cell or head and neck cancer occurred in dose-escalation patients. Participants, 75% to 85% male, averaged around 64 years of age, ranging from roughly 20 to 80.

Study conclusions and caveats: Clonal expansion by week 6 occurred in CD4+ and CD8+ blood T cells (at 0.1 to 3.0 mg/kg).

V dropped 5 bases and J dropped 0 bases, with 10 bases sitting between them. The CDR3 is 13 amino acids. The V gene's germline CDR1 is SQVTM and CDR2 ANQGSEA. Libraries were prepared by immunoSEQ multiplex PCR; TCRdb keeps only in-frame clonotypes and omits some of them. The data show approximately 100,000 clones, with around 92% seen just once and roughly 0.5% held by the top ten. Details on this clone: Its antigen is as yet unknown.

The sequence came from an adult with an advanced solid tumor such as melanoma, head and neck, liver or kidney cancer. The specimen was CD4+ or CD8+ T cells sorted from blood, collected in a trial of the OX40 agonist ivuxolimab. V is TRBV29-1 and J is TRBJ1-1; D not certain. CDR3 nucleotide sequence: TGCAGCGTTCGAGACACTGTGAACACTGAAGCTTTCTTT. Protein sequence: CSVRDTVNTEAFF.